These T cell receptor beta chains were read from a single sample in a study of blood T cell repertoires in COVID-19. Profiling relied on immunoSEQ multiplex PCR, and the TCRdb table lists in-frame clones only, not all of them. The sample contains 140,000 or so clones, more than 75% of which appear only once. Material for sequencing was peripheral blood. These receptors were taken from a man in his sixties with acute or convalescent COVID-19. The CDR3 runs from the conserved cysteine through the conserved F or W. D genes are given only for firm matches. Size values are once, few and many counts, or a class for expanded clones, and some rows have none.

clone_size	d_call	j_call	v_call	cdr3_aa	cdr3_nt
once	NA	TRBJ2-7	TRBV2	CASSGAGKATYEQYF	TGTGCCAGCAGTGGGGCAGGGAAAGCTACCTACGAGCAGTACTTC
NA	NA	TRBJ1-2	TRBV5-8	CASSLRETAYGYTF	TGTGCCAGCAGCCTCCGGGAGACAGCCTATGGCTACACCTTC
NA	NA	TRBJ1-2	TRBV19	CASSTVQGSYGYTF	TGTGCCAGTAGTACCGTTCAGGGCAGCTATGGCTACACCTTC
NA	TRBD1	TRBJ1-1	TRBV7-3	CASSATGGRTEAFF	TGTGCCAGCAGCGCGACAGGGGGCAGAACTGAAGCTTTCTTT
NA	NA	TRBJ2-3	TRBV2	CASGLEGVQQYF	TGTGCCAGCGGGCTGGAAGGGGTACAACAGTATTTT
NA	NA	TRBJ2-3	TRBV28	CASSRTDRGSTDTQYF	TGTGCCAGCAGTCGGACAGACCGAGGGAGCACAGATACGCAGTATTTT
NA	NA	TRBJ2-7	TRBV6-5	CASSYSVLRERYF	TGTGCCAGCAGTTACTCGGTTCTCCGGGAGCGGTACTTC
once	NA	TRBJ2-3	TRBV19	CASSITGSDTQYF	TGTGCCAGTAGTATAACAGGATCCGATACGCAGTATTTT
few	NA	TRBJ2-5	TRBV7-6	CASRLLPTSGNQYF	TGTGCCAGCAGATTACTGCCGACCTCGGGGAACCAGTACTTC
NA	NA	TRBJ1-1	TRBV9	CASSVTGNTEAFF	TGTGCCAGCAGCGTAACAGGGAACACTGAAGCTTTCTTT
NA	TRBD2	TRBJ2-1	TRBV24-1	CATSDGGSGNEQFF	TGTGCCACCAGTGATGGCGGGAGCGGGAATGAGCAGTTCTTC
once	NA	TRBJ2-7	TRBV20-1	CSASPGRFRYEQYF	TGCAGTGCTAGTCCCGGGAGATTTAGGTACGAGCAGTACTTC
NA	NA	TRBJ2-2	TRBV15	CATSRDHLQTGELFF	TGTGCCACCAGCAGAGATCATTTGCAGACCGGGGAGCTGTTTTTT
few	TRBD1	TRBJ1-1	TRBV5-1	CASSLAGTGITEAFF	TGCGCCAGCAGCTTGGCCGGGACAGGGATCACTGAAGCTTTCTTT
NA	NA	TRBJ2-5	TRBV7-9	CASSNWPSEETQYF	TGTGCCAGCAGCAACTGGCCTAGCGAAGAGACCCAGTACTTC
few	NA	TRBJ2-1	TRBV27	CASSPHRGAGSYNEQFF	TGTGCCAGCAGTCCCCACCGTGGTGCGGGCTCCTACAATGAGCAGTTCTTC
NA	NA	TRBJ2-5	TRBV19	CASSITGFVMETQYF	TGTGCCAGTAGTATAACAGGGTTCGTTATGGAGACCCAGTACTTC
NA	TRBD1	TRBJ1-5	TRBV19	CASSKEGQGRQPQHF	TGTGCCAGTAGTAAGGAGGGACAGGGCCGTCAGCCCCAGCATTTT
once	TRBD2	TRBJ2-5	TRBV3-1/TRBV3-2	CASREAGGPGGETQYF	TGTGCCAGCAGAGAGGCGGGAGGGCCGGGGGGAGAGACCCAGTACTTC
few	TRBD1	TRBJ2-1	TRBV7-2	CASSLGERTGQFF	TGTGCCAGCAGCTTAGGGGAGAGGACAGGGCAGTTCTTC
NA	NA	TRBJ2-5	TRBV19	CARRAWETQYF	TGTGCCAGGAGGGCTTGGGAGACCCAGTACTTC
NA	NA	TRBJ2-3	TRBV7-9	CASSNLFRSTDTQYF	TGTGCCAGCAGTAATCTTTTCAGGAGCACAGATACGCAGTATTTT
few	TRBD2	TRBJ2-2	TRBV7-9	CASSRTSGTGELFF	TGTGCCAGCAGCCGGACTAGCGGCACCGGGGAGCTGTTTTTT
NA	NA	TRBJ2-5	TRBV15	CATSRRAWETQYF	TGTGCCACCAGCAGGAGGGCATGGGAGACCCAGTACTTC
NA	TRBD1	TRBJ2-1	TRBV4-1	CASSPGTVSYNEQFF	TGCGCCAGCAGCCCCGGGACAGTCTCCTACAATGAGCAGTTCTTC
NA	TRBD1	TRBJ2-1	TRBV3-1/TRBV3-2	CASSRIPGTGGYNEQFF	TGTGCCAGCAGCCGCATTCCCGGGACAGGGGGCTACAATGAGCAGTTCTTC
NA	TRBD2	TRBJ2-7	TRBV28	CASRLAGPYEQYF	TGTGCCAGCAGGTTAGCGGGGCCCTACGAGCAGTACTTC
few	TRBD1	TRBJ2-7	TRBV10-2	CASGTGAYEQYF	TGCGCCAGCGGGACAGGGGCCTACGAGCAGTACTTC
once	TRBD2	TRBJ2-7	TRBV7-2	CASGRTSGSYEQYF	TGTGCCAGCGGGAGGACTAGCGGGAGCTACGAGCAGTACTTC
many	NA	TRBJ2-7	TRBV10-1	CASRALLIYEQYF	TGCGCCAGCAGAGCACTACTAATTTACGAGCAGTACTTC
NA	NA	TRBJ2-1	TRBV5-4	CASSLDQVSYNEQFF	TGTGCCAGCAGCTTGGACCAGGTCTCCTACAATGAGCAGTTCTTC
NA	NA	TRBJ2-2	TRBV13	CASTVRQVNTGELFF	TGTGCCAGCACCGTTAGGCAGGTGAACACCGGGGAGCTGTTTTTT
NA	NA	TRBJ2-1	TRBV27	CASSFPSGEQFF	TGTGCCAGCAGTTTCCCTTCGGGTGAGCAGTTCTTC
NA	TRBD2	TRBJ2-2	TRBV2	CASTESSGTPGELFF	TGTGCCAGCACCGAAAGTAGCGGGACCCCCGGGGAGCTGTTTTTT
NA	TRBD2	TRBJ2-5	TRBV2	CASSRGTSGQETQYF	TGTGCCAGCAGCCGAGGGACTAGCGGACAAGAGACCCAGTACTTC
few	NA	TRBJ2-1	TRBV2	CASKELDLVDEQFF	TGTGCCAGCAAAGAACTAGATTTAGTGGATGAGCAGTTCTTC
NA	NA	TRBJ2-2	TRBV4-1	CASSQDWGLGLFF	TGCGCCAGCAGCCAAGATTGGGGGCTGGGGCTGTTTTTT
NA	NA	TRBJ1-1	TRBV9	CASSPGGNTEAFF	TGTGCCAGCAGCCCAGGAGGGAACACTGAAGCTTTCTTT
NA	NA	TRBJ2-1	TRBV11-3	CASSLGGATNNEQFF	TGTGCCAGCAGCTTGGGCGGGGCAACTAACAATGAGCAGTTCTTC
NA	NA	TRBJ2-3	TRBV11-3	CASSLDPTGSSNPSTDTQYF	TGTGCCAGCAGCTTAGACCCAACAGGGAGCTCTAACCCCAGCACAGATACGCAGTATTTT
NA	NA	TRBJ2-7	TRBV6-5	CASTPRERVYEQYF	TGTGCCAGCACCCCACGGGAGCGGGTCTACGAGCAGTACTTC
NA	TRBD2	TRBJ2-2	TRBV6-1	CASSVRQGGLAGDTGELFF	TGTGCCAGCAGTGTCAGGCAGGGAGGACTAGCGGGGGACACCGGGGAGCTGTTTTTT
NA	NA	TRBJ1-6	TRBV11-2	CASSLGANRNSPLHF	TGTGCCAGCAGCTTGGGGGCCAACAGAAATTCACCCCTCCACTTT
NA	TRBD1	TRBJ2-6	TRBV3-1/TRBV3-2	CASSHIRDRVSSGANVLTF	TGTGCCAGCAGCCATATCCGGGACAGGGTTTCCTCTGGGGCCAACGTCCTGACTTTC
NA	TRBD2	TRBJ2-7	TRBV3-1/TRBV3-2	CASSLFLGLAGEQYF	TGTGCCAGCAGCCTTTTCCTTGGACTAGCTGGCGAGCAGTACTTC
few	NA	TRBJ2-7	TRBV6-1	CASSEGGGPYEQYF	TGTGCCAGCAGTGAAGGGGGAGGCCCTTACGAGCAGTACTTC